This T cell receptor beta chain was retrieved from a study of blood T cell repertoires in COVID-19. Study-wide context: Acute-phase and convalescent COVID-19 samples originated in the United States, Italy and Spain. T cells, B-cell-depleted T cells, or PBMCs provided the cDNA or gDNA that served as material.

Authors' methods: Counts of nucleated cells, estimated from reference gene primer amplification, were obtained. Profiling relied on immunoSEQ multiplex PCR, and the TCRdb table lists in-frame clones only, not all of them. V and J calls and clone size are copied from that table; D and trimming were computed from the DNA. This sample carries about 91,000 clones, more than 75% of them seen once, and the ten largest clones take 4.5% to 6%. CDR3 length: 20 amino acids. V shed 4 bases and J 1 base; nucleotides not matched to a gene: 14. The germline CDR1 and CDR2 sequences are LNHDA and SQIVND (reference sequence).

The clonotype comes from an elderly woman with active COVID-19. The J gene is TRBJ2-1, the V gene TRBV19; TRBD2 matches at 12 bases. The material sequenced was peripheral blood. The CDR3 loop reads CASSTLGLAGRAWSYNEQFF. The CDR3 nucleotides are TGTGCCAGTAGTACCCTAGGACTAGCGGGAAGGGCTTGGTCCTACAATGAGCAGTTCTTC.